The sequence of this T cell receptor (beta chain) was determined in a study of T-cell memory formation after mild COVID-19. Broader study findings: Among clones peaking at day 37 in the second wave, SARS-CoV-2 specificity remained unconfirmed.

Barcoded TCR alpha and TCR beta cDNA libraries with UMIs came from 5'RACE using constant-segment primers. In TCRdb, the 5' RACE reads were re-called with MiXCR into one record per CDR3 protein. The sample records 350,000 to 500,000 distinct CDR3 sequences, 20% being singletons. This clonotype was recorded many times. Its antigen is still unknown. Sequencing used PBMCs or a T cell subset sorted from them (not recorded which). This clonotype was sampled from an adult woman who had mild COVID-19 (a few samples of this study predate the infection). Cell type and time point are not known.

The CDR3 reads CSAPSGTSGDNEQFF. The DNA of the CDR3 is TGCAGTGCCCCCTCCGGGACTAGCGGCGACAATGAGCAGTTCTTC. J is TRBJ2-1 and V is TRBV20-1; TRBD2 matches at 11 bases. The trim removed 6 bases at V and 5 bases at J, leaving 9 bases unmatched. In germline, CDR1 is DFQATT, CDR2 SNEGSKA (reference sequence). The CDR3 consists of 15 residues.